This T cell receptor (beta chain) was found in a study of beta chain features in type 1 diabetes. Study information: Cell yields, age and gender were similar between patients and healthy donors.

The study, taken as a whole, reports: Any HLA effect on TCRB rearrangement was left unresolved by small sub-analyses. Sequencing from cDNA could over-represent high-TCR-expressing cells. More deletions and fewer insertions at VDJ junctions were found in patients with type 1 diabetes.

The investigators reverse transcribed all of the isolated RNA, so they sequenced expressed TCRB transcripts. The assay was immunoSEQ multiplex PCR, and TCRdb's table has in-frame clones only and misses some. The table includes 400,000 to 450,000 clones, about 15% detected once. Worth noting for this clone: What it binds is not known.

The CDR3 loop spans 16 amino acids. Germline values: CDR1 SGHRS, CDR2 YFSETQ. The germline V and J ends were trimmed by 3 bases and 8 bases, with 21 bases remaining between them. The clonotype comes from a man aged 25 to 40 in good health. The sample comprised naive CD4+ T cells from blood. The V and J genes are TRBV5-1 and TRBJ2-1, with a tentative D call TRBD2 (5 bases). This CDR3 is CASSYPDYSVFHEQFF. CDR3 in DNA: TGCGCCAGCAGCTACCCTGACTATTCTGTGTTCCATGAGCAGTTCTTC.